This entry describes one TCR beta chain. The antigen is unknown. This record comes from a study of Graves' ophthalmopathy and Graves' hyperthyroidism. Study details: No ophthalmopathy within 18 months of follow-up signified stable hyperthyroidism.

RNA transcripts served as template for amplifying TCR beta CDR3 sequences. HTBI primers were used in a first-round RT-PCR, which preceded a second-round multiplex PCR. MiXCR was run by TCRdb on the multiplex PCR reads, yielding one entry per CDR3 protein. The sample holds around 1.1 million distinct CDR3 sequences, about 36% seen once. Findings and limits, study-wide: In blood, most expanded thyroid clonotypes above 0.001 frequency were also detected. Its predictions of ophthalmopathy progression gave the model over 70% sensitivity and about 72% specificity.

The germline V gene encodes CDR1 SGHDN and CDR2 FVKESK. CDR3 length: 15 amino acids. V was clipped by 5 bases and J by 5 bases; unmatched bases: 10. V is TRBV14 and J is TRBJ2-5, with 8 bases aligning to TRBD1. This TCR was sampled from an adult man with Graves' hyperthyroidism. Sequencing input: peripheral blood or thyroid tissue (not recorded which). The CDR3 is CASSNWAGGMETQYF. For the CDR3, the DNA is TGTGCCAGCAGCAATTGGGCAGGGGGCATGGAGACCCAGTACTTC.